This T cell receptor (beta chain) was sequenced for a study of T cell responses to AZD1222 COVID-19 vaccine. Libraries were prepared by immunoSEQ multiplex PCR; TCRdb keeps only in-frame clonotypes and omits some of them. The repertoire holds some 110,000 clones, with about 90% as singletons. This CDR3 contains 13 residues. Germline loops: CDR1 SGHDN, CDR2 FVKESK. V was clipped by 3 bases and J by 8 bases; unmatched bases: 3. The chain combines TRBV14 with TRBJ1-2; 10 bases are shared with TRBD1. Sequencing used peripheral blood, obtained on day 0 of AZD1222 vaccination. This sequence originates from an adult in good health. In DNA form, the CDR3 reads TGTGCCAGCAGCCAGGGACAGGGGAAGGGCTACACCTTC. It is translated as CASSQGQGKGYTF. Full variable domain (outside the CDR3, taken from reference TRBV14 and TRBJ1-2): EAGVTQFPSHSVIEKGQTVTLRCDPISGHDNLYWYRRVMGKEIKFLLHFVKESKQDESGMPNNRFLAERTGGTYSTLKVQPAELEDSGVYFCASSQGQGKGYTFGSGTRLTVV.